This T cell receptor beta chain was sequenced during a study of blood T cell repertoires in COVID-19. As for the study in general: The origin of the acute and convalescent COVID-19 samples was the United States, Italy and Spain.

Remarks on this clone: One junction end does not reproduce the germline sequence, and a read error may be involved.

The CDR3 spans 12 residues. The V gene's germline CDR1 is SGHAT and CDR2 FQNNGV. Generated by immunoSEQ multiplex PCR, the TCRdb table keeps only in-frame clones and is missing some. The data show about 170,000 clones, around 88% seen once. V gene TRBV11-2 combines with J gene TRBJ2-7; D is possibly TRBD1 (6 bases). The specimen sequenced was PBMCs or T cells enriched from blood (not recorded which). The receptor comes from a woman between 50 and 59 years old in a cohort exposed to, infected with or recovered from COVID-19 (not recorded which). CDR3 nucleotide sequence: TGTGCCAGCAGCTTAAAAGGGACACCCGGTTTCTTC. Amino acid sequence: CASSLKGTPGFF. The whole variable domain, filled in from reference TRBV11-2 and TRBJ2-7, reads EAGVAQSPRYKIIEKRQSVAFWCNPISGHATLYWYQQILGQGPKLLIQFQNNGVVDDSQLPKDRFSAERLKGVDSTLKIQPAKLEDSAVYLCASSLKGTPGFFGPGTRLTVT.